This TCR beta chain was identified during a study of blood T cell repertoires in COVID-19. At the level of the study: Some COVID-19 samples were acute and others convalescent; all came from the United States, Italy and Spain.

Generated by immunoSEQ multiplex PCR, the TCRdb table keeps only in-frame clones and is missing some. The table has a few hundred thousand clones, 88% seen once. Two negative PCRs, clearance, or symptom resolution were required of recovered Cohort 3 donors. Looked up from germline, CDR1 is SNHLY and CDR2 is FYNNEI. This CDR3 has 12 amino acids. With 8 bases removed from V and 7 bases from J, the gap between germline ends came to 14 bases. This rearrangement joins TRBV2 to TRBJ1-2; tentatively, D is TRBD1 (6 bases). The sequenced sample was PBMCs or T cells enriched from blood (not recorded which). This receptor was identified in a woman between 40 and 55 years old who had recovered from COVID-19. The CDR3 nucleotides read TGTGCCAGCCTGAAGGTGACAGGTGGCTACACCTTC. It encodes CASLKVTGGYTF.